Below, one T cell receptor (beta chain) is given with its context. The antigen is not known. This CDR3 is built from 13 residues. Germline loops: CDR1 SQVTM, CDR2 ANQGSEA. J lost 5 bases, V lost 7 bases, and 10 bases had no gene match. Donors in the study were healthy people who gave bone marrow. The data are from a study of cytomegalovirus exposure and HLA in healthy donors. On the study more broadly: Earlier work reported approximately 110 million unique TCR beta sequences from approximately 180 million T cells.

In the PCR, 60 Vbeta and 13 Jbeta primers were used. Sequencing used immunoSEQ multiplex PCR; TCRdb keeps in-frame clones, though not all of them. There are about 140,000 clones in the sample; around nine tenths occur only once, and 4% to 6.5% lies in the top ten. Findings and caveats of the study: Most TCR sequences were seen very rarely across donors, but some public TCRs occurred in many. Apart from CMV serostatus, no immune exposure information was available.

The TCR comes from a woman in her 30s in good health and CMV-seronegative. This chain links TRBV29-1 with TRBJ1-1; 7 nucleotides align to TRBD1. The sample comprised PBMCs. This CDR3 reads CSASQGTATEAFF. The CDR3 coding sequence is TGCAGCGCTTCACAGGGGACGGCGACTGAAGCTTTCTTT.